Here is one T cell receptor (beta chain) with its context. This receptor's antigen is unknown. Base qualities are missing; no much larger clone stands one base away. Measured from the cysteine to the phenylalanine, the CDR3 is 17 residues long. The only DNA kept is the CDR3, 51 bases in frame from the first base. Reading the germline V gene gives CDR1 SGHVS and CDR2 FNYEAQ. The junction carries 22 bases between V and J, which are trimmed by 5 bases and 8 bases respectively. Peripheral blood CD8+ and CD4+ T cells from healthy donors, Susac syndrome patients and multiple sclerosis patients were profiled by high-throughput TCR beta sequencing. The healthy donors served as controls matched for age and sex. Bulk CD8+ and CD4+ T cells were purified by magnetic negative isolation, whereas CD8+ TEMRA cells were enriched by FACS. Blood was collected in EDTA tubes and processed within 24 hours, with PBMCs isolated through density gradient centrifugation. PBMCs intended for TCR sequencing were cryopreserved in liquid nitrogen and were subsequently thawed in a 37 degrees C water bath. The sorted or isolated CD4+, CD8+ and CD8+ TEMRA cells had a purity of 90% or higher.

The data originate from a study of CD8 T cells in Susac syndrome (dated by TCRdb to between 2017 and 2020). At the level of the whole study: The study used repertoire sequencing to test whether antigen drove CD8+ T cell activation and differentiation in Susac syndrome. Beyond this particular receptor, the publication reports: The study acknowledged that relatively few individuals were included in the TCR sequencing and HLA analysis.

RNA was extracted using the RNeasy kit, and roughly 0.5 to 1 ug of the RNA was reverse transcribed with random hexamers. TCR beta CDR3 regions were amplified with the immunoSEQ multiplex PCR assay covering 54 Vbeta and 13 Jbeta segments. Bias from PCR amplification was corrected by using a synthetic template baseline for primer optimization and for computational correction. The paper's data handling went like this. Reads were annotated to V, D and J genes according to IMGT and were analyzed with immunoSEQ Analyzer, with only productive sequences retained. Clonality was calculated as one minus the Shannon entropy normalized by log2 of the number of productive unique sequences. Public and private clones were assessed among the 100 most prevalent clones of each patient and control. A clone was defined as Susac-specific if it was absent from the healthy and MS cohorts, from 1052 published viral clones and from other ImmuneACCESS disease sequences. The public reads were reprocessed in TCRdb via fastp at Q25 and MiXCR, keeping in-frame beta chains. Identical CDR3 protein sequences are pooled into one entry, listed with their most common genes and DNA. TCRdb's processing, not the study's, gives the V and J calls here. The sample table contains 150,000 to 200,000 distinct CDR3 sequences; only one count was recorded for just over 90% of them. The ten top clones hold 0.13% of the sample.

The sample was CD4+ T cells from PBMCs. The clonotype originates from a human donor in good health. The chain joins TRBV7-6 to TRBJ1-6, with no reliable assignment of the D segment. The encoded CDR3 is CASSLLTGSNADSPLHF. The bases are TGTGCCAGCAGCCTATTGACCGGGTCCAACGCCGATTCACCCCTCCACTTT.